A single sample is the source of the 16 T cell receptor beta chains below, sequenced in a study of cytomegalovirus exposure and HLA in healthy donors. Primers included in the PCR were 60 Vbeta and 13 Jbeta primers. The data were produced by immunoSEQ multiplex PCR, yet TCRdb's version contains in-frame clones alone and is incomplete. Here the sample spans roughly 93,000 clones, around three quarters being singletons. Input material: PBMCs. These receptors all come from a human donor in good health.

The chain combines TRBV2 with TRBJ1-1; TRBD1 agrees at 7 bases. The ends lost 10 bases at V and 11 bases at J; junction bases unmatched: 22. The CDR3 extends over 15 amino acids. Germline-derived CDR1 and CDR2 are SNHLY and FYNNEI. The DNA for the CDR3 is TGTGCCACCCTGAAAACCGGGACAGAGATAGGTATGGCTTTCTTT. It is translated as CATLKTGTEIGMAFF.

The V and J genes are TRBV19 and TRBJ2-2; D may be TRBD2 (6 bases). This CDR3 has 16 residues. Trimming left V 7 bases short and J 5 bases short, with 20 bases between. Germline V gives CDR1 LNHDA, CDR2 SQIVND (reference sequence). CDR3 nucleotide sequence: TGTGCCAGTAAGGCTCCCGGGAGTAGTTTTACCGGGGAGCTGTTTTTT. This codes for CASKAPGSSFTGELFF.

This clone was detected a few times. The chain links TRBV5-6 to TRBJ1-2; 7 bases fit TRBD1. There are 15 residues in the CDR3. J lost 3 bases, V lost 2 bases, and 7 bases had no gene match. Germline V CDR1 and CDR2: SGHDT, YYEEEE. The CDR3 spells CASSLRDSNYYGYTF. Here the CDR3 DNA reads TGTGCCAGCAGCTTACGGGACAGCAACTACTATGGCTACACCTTC.

The rearrangement joins TRBV30 to TRBJ1-2; 7 bases line up with TRBD1. The CDR3 has 14 amino acids. J lost 4 bases, V lost 0 bases, and 5 bases had no gene match. Germline assignment: CDR1 GTSNPN and CDR2 SVGIG (reference sequence). The CDR3 DNA sequence: TGTGCCTGGAGTGTTCGGGACAGAAGCTATGGCTACACCTTC. This codes for CAWSVRDRSYGYTF.

The chain is built from TRBV19 and TRBJ2-5, with 7 bases identical to TRBD2. The J segment lost 4 bases and the V segment lost 5 bases, leaving 7 bases of the junction unmatched. Germline V gene sequence: CDR1 LNHDA, CDR2 SQIVND (reference sequence). The CDR3 is made up of 14 amino acids. CDR3: CASSSRTRRETQYF. The CDR3 nucleotides read TGTGCCAGTAGTTCCAGGACTAGAAGAGAGACCCAGTACTTC.

V is TRBV6-5 and J is TRBJ2-2; no definite D call. The CDR3 consists of 15 residues. Trimming shortened V by 6 bases and J by 2 bases, and 13 bases separated the two germline ends. Germline CDR1 is MNHEY and CDR2 is SVGAGI. Here the CDR3 DNA reads TGTGCCAGCAGCACCCCCCCAGTCAACACCGGGGAGCTGTTTTTT. It codes for CASSTPPVNTGELFF.

The table lists this clone with a few counts. The V gene is TRBV5-6, the J gene TRBJ1-1; D uncertain. The CDR3 sequence is 14 residues long. Trimming pared 2 bases from V and 0 bases from J, leaving 8 bases between. Germline CDR1 and CDR2: SGHDT and YYEEEE. DNA for the CDR3: TGTGCCAGCAGCTTCGGACTCTTGAACACTGAAGCTTTCTTT. It encodes CASSFGLLNTEAFF.

The chain couples TRBV6-6 to TRBJ1-4, with D perhaps matching TRBD1 (5 bases). From germline, CDR1 is MNHNY and CDR2 SVGAGI (reference sequence). The V and J ends lost 0 bases and 5 bases respectively, with 7 bases between them. The CDR3 runs 14 residues. The CDR3 DNA sequence: TGTGCCAGCAGTTACTCGAACAGGAATGAAAAACTGTTTTTT. It is translated as CASSYSNRNEKLFF.

This chain connects TRBV29-1 to TRBJ1-1; 8 nucleotides line up with TRBD1. V trimming: 8 bases; J trimming: 3 bases; junction bases outside the gene matches: 8. The CDR3 contains 13 residues. Per the germline V gene, CDR1 is SQVTM and CDR2 is ANQGSEA. The CDR3 DNA reads TGCAGCATACGCATGGACAGGGACACTGAAGCTTTCTTT. Translation gives CSIRMDRDTEAFF.

Only a few counts were recorded for this clone. The V and J genes are TRBV5-6 and TRBJ2-5; 11 positions agree with TRBD2. The length of the CDR3 is 17 residues. Germline lookup yields CDR1 SGHDT and CDR2 YYEEEE. With 2 bases clipped from V and 7 bases from J, the junction kept 13 bases outside the gene matches. For the CDR3, the DNA is TGTGCCAGCAGCTTTTGGGCTAGCGGGGGGTTGACGAGGACCCAGTACTTC. It codes for CASSFWASGGLTRTQYF. Filled out from reference TRBV5-6 and TRBJ2-5, the complete variable domain reads DAGVTQSPTHLIKTRGQQVTLRCSPKSGHDTVSWYQQALGQGPQFIFQYYEEEERQRGNFPDRFSGHQFPNYSSELNVNALLLGDSALYLCASSFWASGGLTRTQYFGPGTRLLVL.

The chain has TRBV27 and TRBJ2-7; TRBD2 matches 7 bases. V shed 0 bases and J 3 bases; nucleotides not matched to a gene: 2. Germline V gene sequence: CDR1 MNHEY, CDR2 SMNVEV (reference sequence). The CDR3 consists of 14 residues. The CDR3 protein is CASSLSTSSYEQYF. The CDR3 bases are TGTGCCAGCAGTTTATCGACTAGCAGCTACGAGCAGTACTTC.

For the CDR3, the DNA is TGCAGCGTTGCCCTTGACCCCAAAGGAGGGGCAGCTTTCTTT. It is translated as CSVALDPKGGAAFF. The chain is built from TRBV29-1 and TRBJ1-1, with D possibly matching TRBD1 (5 bases). Trimming left V 4 bases short and J 10 bases short, with 22 bases between. Germline V lookup: CDR1 SQVTM, CDR2 ANQGSEA. CDR3 length equals 14 residues.

The chain is built from TRBV13 and TRBJ2-1, with TRBD2 identical over 8 bases. Unmatched junction bases numbered 9, after V lost 7 bases and J lost 7 bases. The CDR3 runs to 14 residues. Germline CDR1 reads PRHDT; CDR2 reads FYEKMQ (reference sequence). CDR3 nucleotide sequence: TGTGCCAGCACGGAACGGGAGGGGTGGAATGAGCAGTTCTTC. As protein: CASTEREGWNEQFF.

The genes are TRBV5-1 and TRBJ2-1; D may be TRBD2 (6 bases). Per the germline V gene, CDR1 is SGHRS and CDR2 is YFSETQ. This CDR3 comprises 16 residues. The V end was cut by 0 bases, the J end by 4 bases, with 14 bases between. CDR3 residues: CASSLEIVGGYNEQFF. Written as DNA, the CDR3 is TGCGCCAGCAGCTTGGAGATTGTCGGGGGATACAATGAGCAGTTCTTC.

The chain links TRBV12-5 to TRBJ2-5; possible D gene TRBD2, 6 bases. This CDR3 has 14 residues. Trimming took off 6 bases at V and 5 bases at J, with 16 bases between the two ends. The germline CDR1 and CDR2 sequences are LGHNT and FRNRAP. The CDR3 loop reads CASGSGRDRETQYF. The CDR3 DNA follows: TGTGCTAGTGGATCGGGGCGGGACCGGGAGACCCAGTACTTC.

The chain couples TRBV2 to TRBJ2-5; 7 bases fit TRBD2. V shed 0 bases, J shed 7 bases, and the junction held 5 bases outside the gene matches. The CDR3 contains 14 residues. Germline V gives CDR1 SNHLY, CDR2 FYNNEI. The chain's CDR3 is CASSEAAGAATQYF. CDR3 bases: TGTGCCAGCAGTGAAGCGGCGGGAGCCGCGACCCAGTACTTC.